The clone carrying this TCR beta chain has at least ten counts. Amplification yielded TCR beta CDR3 regions, with RNA transcripts as the source. With the HTBI primer set, the TCR CDR3 went through a first round of RT-PCR. One entry per CDR3 protein, called by TCRdb with MiXCR from the multiplex PCR reads. The sample has approximately 430,000 distinct CDR3 sequences, roughly 15% seen once. This record belongs to a study of T cells in Graves' hyperthyroidism and ophthalmopathy. The germline V gene has CDR1 DFQATT and CDR2 SNEGSKA (reference sequence). This CDR3 has 16 amino acids. The V gene lost 1 base and the J gene lost 0 bases, with 16 bases spanning the gap.

This TCR derives from a man between 18 and 35 years old with Graves' ophthalmopathy. The genes are TRBV20-1 and TRBJ2-7; a weak D match, TRBD2 (6 bases). Specimen: blood. The CDR3 loop is CSARVGSSLSSYEQYF. The DNA for the CDR3 is TGCAGTGCTAGAGTCGGGAGTTCCCTAAGCTCCTACGAGCAGTACTTC.